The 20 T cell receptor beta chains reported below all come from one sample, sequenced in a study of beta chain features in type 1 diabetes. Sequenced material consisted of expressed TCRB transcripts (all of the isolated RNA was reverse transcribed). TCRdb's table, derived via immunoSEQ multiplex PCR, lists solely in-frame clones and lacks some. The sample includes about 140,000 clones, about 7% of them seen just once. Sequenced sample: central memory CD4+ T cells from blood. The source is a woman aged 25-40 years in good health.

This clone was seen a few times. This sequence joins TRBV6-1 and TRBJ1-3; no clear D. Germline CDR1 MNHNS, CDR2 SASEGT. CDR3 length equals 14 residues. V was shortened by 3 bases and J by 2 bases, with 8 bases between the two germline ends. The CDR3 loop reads CASSDAGTGNTIYF. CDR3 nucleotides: TGTGCCAGCAGTGATGCCGGGACTGGAAACACCATATATTTT.

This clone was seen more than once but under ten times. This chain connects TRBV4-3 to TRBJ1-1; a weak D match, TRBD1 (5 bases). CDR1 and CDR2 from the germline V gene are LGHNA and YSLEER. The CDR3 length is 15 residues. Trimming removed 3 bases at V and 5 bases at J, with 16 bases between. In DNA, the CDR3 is TGCGCCAGCAGCCACGCCGCGGGGGGGAGGACTGAAGCTTTCTTT. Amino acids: CASSHAAGGRTEAFF.

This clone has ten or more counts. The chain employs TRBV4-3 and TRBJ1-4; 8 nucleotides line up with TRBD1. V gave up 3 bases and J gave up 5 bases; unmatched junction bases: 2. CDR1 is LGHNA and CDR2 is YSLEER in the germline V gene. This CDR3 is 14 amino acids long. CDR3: CASSQDRENEKLFF. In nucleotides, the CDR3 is TGCGCCAGCAGCCAGGACAGGGAAAATGAAAAACTGTTTTTT.

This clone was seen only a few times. The CDR3 loop reads CATVAGSSSYNEQFF. DNA of the CDR3: TGTGCCACCGTAGCGGGGTCTAGCTCCTACAATGAGCAGTTCTTC. The chain couples TRBV2 to TRBJ2-1, with TRBD2 identical over 8 bases. This CDR3 region has 15 residues. CDR1 SNHLY and CDR2 FYNNEI come from the germline V gene. Trimming at V came to 10 bases and at J to 0 bases, leaving 8 bases not matched to a gene.

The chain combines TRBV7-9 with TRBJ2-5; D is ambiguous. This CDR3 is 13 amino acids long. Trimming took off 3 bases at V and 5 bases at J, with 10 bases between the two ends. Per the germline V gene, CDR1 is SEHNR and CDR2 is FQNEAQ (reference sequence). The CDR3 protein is CASSFASAETQYF. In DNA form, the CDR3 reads TGTGCCAGCAGCTTCGCCAGTGCCGAGACCCAGTACTTC.

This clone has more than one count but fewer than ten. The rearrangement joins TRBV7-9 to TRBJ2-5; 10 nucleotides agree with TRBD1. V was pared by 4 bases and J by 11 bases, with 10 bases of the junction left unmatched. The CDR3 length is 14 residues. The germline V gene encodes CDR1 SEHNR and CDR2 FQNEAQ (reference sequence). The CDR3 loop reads CASSSGTGVVGQYF. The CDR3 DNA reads TGTGCCAGCAGCTCCGGGACAGGGGTCGTCGGGCAGTACTTC.

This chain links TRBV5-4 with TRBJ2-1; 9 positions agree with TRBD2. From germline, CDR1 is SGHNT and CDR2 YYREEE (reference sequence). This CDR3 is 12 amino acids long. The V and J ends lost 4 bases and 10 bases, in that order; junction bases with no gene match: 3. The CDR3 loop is CASSPGTSEQFF. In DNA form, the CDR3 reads TGTGCCAGCAGCCCTGGGACTAGCGAGCAGTTCTTC.

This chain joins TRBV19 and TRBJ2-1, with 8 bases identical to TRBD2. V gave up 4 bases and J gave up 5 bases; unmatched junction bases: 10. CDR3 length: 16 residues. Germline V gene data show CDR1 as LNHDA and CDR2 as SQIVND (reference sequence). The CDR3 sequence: CASSRQPSGLNNEQFF. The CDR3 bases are TGTGCCAGTAGTAGACAGCCTAGCGGGCTTAACAATGAGCAGTTCTTC.

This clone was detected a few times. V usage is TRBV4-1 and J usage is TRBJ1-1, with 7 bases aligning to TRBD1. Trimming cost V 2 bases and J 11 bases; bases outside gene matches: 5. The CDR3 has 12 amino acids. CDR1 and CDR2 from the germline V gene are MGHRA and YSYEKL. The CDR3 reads CASSQQTGRAFF. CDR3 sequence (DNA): TGCGCCAGCAGCCAACAGACAGGGCGGGCTTTCTTT.

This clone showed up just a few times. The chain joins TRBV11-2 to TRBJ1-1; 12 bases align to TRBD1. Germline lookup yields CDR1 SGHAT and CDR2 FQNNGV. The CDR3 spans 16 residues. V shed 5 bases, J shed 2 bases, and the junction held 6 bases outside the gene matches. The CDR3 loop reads CASSQDGTGGNTEAFF. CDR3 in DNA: TGTGCCAGCAGCCAAGATGGGACAGGGGGCAACACTGAAGCTTTCTTT.

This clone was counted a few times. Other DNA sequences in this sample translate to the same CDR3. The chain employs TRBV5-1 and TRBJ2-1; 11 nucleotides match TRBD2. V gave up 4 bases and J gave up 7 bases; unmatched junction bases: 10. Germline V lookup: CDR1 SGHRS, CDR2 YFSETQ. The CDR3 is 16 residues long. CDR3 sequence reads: CASSALAGGPGNEQFF. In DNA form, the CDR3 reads TGCGCCAGCAGCGCCTTAGCGGGAGGGCCAGGGAATGAGCAGTTCTTC.

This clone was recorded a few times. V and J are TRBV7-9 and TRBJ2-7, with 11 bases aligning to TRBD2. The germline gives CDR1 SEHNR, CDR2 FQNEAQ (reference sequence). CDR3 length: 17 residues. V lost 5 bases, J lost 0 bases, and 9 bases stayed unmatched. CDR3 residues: CASSPGTSGLFSYEQYF. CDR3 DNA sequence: TGTGCCAGCAGCCCCGGGACTAGCGGCCTTTTCTCCTACGAGCAGTACTTC.

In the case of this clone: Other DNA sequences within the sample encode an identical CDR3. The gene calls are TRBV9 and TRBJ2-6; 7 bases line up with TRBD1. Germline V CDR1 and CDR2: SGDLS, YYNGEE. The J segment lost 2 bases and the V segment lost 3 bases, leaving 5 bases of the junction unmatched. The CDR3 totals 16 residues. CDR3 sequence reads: CASSGKQGPGANVLTF. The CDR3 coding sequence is TGTGCCAGCAGCGGAAAACAGGGGCCTGGGGCCAACGTCCTGACTTTC.

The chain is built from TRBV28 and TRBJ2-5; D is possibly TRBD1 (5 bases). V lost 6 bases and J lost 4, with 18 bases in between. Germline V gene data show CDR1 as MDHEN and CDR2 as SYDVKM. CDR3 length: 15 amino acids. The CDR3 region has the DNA TGTGCCAGCAGCCAAGGACAAGGCCAGGGAGAGACCCAGTACTTC. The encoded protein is CASSQGQGQGETQYF.

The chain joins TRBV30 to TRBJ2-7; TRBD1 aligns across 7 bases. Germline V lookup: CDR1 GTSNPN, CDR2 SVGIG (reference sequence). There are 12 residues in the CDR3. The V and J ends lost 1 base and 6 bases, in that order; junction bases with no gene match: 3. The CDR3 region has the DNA TGTGCCTGGAGTGATACAGGGGTCGAGCAGTACTTC. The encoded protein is CAWSDTGVEQYF.

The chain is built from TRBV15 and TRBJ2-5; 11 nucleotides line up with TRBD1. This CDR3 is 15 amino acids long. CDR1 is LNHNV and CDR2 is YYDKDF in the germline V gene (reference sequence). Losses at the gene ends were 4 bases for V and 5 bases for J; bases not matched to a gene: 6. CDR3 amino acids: CATSTRTGGWETQYF. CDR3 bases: TGTGCCACCAGCACACGGACAGGGGGCTGGGAGACCCAGTACTTC.

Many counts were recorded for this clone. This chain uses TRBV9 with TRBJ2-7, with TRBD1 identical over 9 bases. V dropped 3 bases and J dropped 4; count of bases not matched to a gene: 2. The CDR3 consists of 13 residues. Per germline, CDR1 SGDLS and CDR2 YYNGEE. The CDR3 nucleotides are TGTGCCAGCAGCGCACAGGGGGCTTACGAGCAGTACTTC. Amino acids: CASSAQGAYEQYF.

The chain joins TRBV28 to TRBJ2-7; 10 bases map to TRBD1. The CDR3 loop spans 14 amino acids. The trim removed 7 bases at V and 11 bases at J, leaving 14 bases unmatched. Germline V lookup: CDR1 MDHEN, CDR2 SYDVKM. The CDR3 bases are TGTGCCAGCACCCCGGGACAGGGGAGGACACGGAAGTACTTC. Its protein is CASTPGQGRTRKYF.

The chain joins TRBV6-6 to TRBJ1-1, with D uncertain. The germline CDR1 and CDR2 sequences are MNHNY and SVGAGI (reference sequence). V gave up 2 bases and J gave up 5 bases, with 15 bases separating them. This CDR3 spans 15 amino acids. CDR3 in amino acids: CASSYMRVTDTEAFF. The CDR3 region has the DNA TGTGCCAGCAGTTACATGAGGGTAACAGATACTGAAGCTTTCTTT.

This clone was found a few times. In nucleotides, the CDR3 is TGTGCCACTAAAGCAGGGGGCACTGAAGCTTTCTTT. It codes for CATKAGGTEAFF. The V and J genes are TRBV28 and TRBJ1-1, with 7 bases lining up with TRBD1. Germline V lookup: CDR1 MDHEN, CDR2 SYDVKM. V was pared by 10 bases and J by 4 bases, with 6 bases of the junction left unmatched. This CDR3 has 12 amino acids.